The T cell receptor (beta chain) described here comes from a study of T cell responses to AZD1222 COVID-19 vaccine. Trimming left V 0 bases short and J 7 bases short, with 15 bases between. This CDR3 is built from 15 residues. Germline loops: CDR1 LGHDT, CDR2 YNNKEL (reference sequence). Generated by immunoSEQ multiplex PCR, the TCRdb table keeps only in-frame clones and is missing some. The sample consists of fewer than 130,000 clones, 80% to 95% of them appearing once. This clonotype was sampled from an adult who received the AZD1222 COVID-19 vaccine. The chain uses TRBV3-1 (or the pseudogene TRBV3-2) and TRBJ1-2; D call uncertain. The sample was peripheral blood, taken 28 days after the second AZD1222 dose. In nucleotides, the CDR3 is TGTGCCAGCAGCCAAGATACAGTTCGGACGGGTGGCTACACCTTC. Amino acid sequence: CASSQDTVRTGGYTF.